This T cell receptor beta chain was recovered during a study of blood T cell repertoires in COVID-19. At the level of the study: Acute-phase and convalescent COVID-19 samples originated in the United States, Italy and Spain. PBMCs, B-cell-depleted T cells, or T cells were the source of the cDNA or gDNA that made up the material.

On this clone: Other DNA sequences within the sample encode an identical CDR3.

Original data processing: Amplification with reference gene primers provided the estimates of nucleated cell counts. TCRdb's copy holds only in-frame clones and misses some; the assay was immunoSEQ multiplex PCR. That table gives V, J and clone size, and the DNA gave D and trimming. Of under 300,000 clones listed, approximately 78% were seen once; the top ten hold 3.4%. The trim removed 6 bases at V and 1 base at J, leaving 5 bases unmatched. This CDR3 has 14 amino acids. Germline CDR1 reads MNHEY; CDR2 reads SVGAGI. This TCR came from a young woman with acute or convalescent COVID-19. The sample was peripheral blood. J is TRBJ2-7 and V is TRBV6-5; the match to TRBD1 covers 8 bases. Written as DNA, the CDR3 is TGTGCCAGCAGCTCCGGACAGGGATCCTACGAGCAGTACTTC. It encodes CASSSGQGSYEQYF.